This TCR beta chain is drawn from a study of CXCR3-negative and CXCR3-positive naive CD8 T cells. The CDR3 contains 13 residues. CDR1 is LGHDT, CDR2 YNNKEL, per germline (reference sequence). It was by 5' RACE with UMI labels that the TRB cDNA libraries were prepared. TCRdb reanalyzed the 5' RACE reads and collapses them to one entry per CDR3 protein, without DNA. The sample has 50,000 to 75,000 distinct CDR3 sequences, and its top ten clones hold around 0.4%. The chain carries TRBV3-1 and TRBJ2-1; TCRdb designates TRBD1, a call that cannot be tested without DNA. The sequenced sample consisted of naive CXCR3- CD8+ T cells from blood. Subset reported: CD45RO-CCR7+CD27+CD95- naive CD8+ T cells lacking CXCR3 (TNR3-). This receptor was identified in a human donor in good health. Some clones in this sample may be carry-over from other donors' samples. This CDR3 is CASSRQGYNEQFF.